The clone carrying this T cell receptor beta chain was recorded only once. Produced via immunoSEQ multiplex PCR; TCRdb's table is partial and in-frame only. This table holds around 94,000 clones, about 80% found once. With 1 base clipped from V and 2 bases from J, the junction kept 4 bases outside the gene matches. Germline CDR1 is LNHDA and CDR2 is SQIVND (reference sequence). This CDR3 has 15 residues. These data originate in a study of blood T cell repertoires in COVID-19. Across the whole study: Samples came from the United States, Italy and Spain, spanning acute and convalescent COVID-19.

The chain uses TRBV19 and TRBJ2-7; 8 bases agree with TRBD2. The sample was peripheral blood. The sequence was obtained from a human donor in a cohort sampled during active COVID-19. The CDR3 DNA is TGTGCCAGTAGTATAGCCGGGACTAGACCCTACGAGCAGTACTTC. Residues: CASSIAGTRPYEQYF.